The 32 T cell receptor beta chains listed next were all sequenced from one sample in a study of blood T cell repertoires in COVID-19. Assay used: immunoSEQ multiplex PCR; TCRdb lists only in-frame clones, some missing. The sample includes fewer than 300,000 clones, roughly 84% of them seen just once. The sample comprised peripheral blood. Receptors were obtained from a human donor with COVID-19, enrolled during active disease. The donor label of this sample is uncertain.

CDR3 sequence reads: CASSPRGGSNQPQHF. The CDR3 DNA is TGTGCCAGCTCACCAAGGGGGGGAAGCAATCAGCCCCAGCATTTT. The chain combines TRBV18 with TRBJ1-5; D is possibly TRBD1 (6 bases). Germline CDR1 KGHSH, CDR2 LQKENI. V lost 2 bases to trimming and J lost 1 base, with 9 bases between them. This CDR3 is built from 15 residues.

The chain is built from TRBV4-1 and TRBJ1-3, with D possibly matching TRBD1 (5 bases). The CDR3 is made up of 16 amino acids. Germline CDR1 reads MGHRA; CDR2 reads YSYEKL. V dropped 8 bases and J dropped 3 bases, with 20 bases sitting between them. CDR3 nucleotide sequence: TGCGCCAGCGCTCGATTGGGGCCGGGCTATGGAAACACCATATATTTT. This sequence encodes CASARLGPGYGNTIYF.

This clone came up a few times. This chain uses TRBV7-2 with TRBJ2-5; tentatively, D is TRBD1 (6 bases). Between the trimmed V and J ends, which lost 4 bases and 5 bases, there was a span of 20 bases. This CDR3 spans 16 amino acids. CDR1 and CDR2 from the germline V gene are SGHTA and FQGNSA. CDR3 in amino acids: CASSSVMMGARETQYF. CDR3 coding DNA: TGTGCCAGCAGCTCCGTTATGATGGGGGCTCGGGAGACCCAGTACTTC.

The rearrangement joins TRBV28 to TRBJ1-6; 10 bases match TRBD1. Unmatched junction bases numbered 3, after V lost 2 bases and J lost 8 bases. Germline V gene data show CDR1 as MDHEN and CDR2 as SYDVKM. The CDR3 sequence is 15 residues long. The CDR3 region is CASSLDRGQYSPLHF. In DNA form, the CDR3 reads TGTGCCAGCAGTTTAGACAGGGGGCAGTATTCACCCCTCCACTTT. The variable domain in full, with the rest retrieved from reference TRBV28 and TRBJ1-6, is DVKVTQSSRYLVKRTGEKVFLECVQDMDHENMFWYRQDPGLGLRLIYFSYDVKMKEKGDIPEGYSVSREKKERFSLILESASTNQTSMYLCASSLDRGQYSPLHFGNGTRLTVT.

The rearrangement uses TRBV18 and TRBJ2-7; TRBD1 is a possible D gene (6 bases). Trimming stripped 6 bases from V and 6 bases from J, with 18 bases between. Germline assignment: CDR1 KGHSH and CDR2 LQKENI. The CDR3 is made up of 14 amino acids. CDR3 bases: TGTGCCAGCTCCTACCTAAAACAGGGATCCGAGCAGTACTTC. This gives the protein CASSYLKQGSEQYF.

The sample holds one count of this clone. CDR3 sequence (DNA): TGTGCCAGCAGCACCGACAGGGCCTATGGCTACACCTTC. This translates into CASSTDRAYGYTF. The V and J genes are TRBV27 and TRBJ1-2; 7 positions match TRBD1. In germline, CDR1 is MNHEY, CDR2 SMNVEV (reference sequence). This CDR3 comprises 13 residues. The J segment lost 4 bases and the V segment lost 6 bases, leaving 5 bases of the junction unmatched.

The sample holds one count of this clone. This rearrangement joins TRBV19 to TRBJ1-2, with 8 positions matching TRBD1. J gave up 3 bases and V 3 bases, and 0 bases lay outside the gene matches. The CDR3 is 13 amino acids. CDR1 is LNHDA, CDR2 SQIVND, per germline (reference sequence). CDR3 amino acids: CASSMDRDYGYTF. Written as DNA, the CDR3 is TGTGCCAGTAGTATGGACAGGGACTATGGCTACACCTTC. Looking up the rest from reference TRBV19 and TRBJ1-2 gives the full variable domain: DGGITQSPKYLFRKEGQNVTLSCEQNLNHDAMYWYRQDPGQGLRLIYYSQIVNDFQKGDIAEGYSVSREKKESFPLTVTSAQKNPTAFYLCASSMDRDYGYTFGSGTRLTVV.

The CDR3 nucleotides are TGTGCCAGCAGCGTACAGGGACAGGGGACCTATGGCTACACCTTC. Its protein is CASSVQGQGTYGYTF. This chain connects TRBV9 to TRBJ1-2, with TRBD1 matching over 10 bases. This CDR3 has 15 residues. Germline loops: CDR1 SGDLS, CDR2 YYNGEE. V lost 1 base, J lost 4 bases, and 4 bases stayed unmatched. Looking up the rest from reference TRBV9 and TRBJ1-2 gives the full variable domain: DSGVTQTPKHLITATGQRVTLRCSPRSGDLSVYWYQQSLDQGLQFLIQYYNGEERAKGNILERFSAQQFPDLHSELNLSSLELGDSALYFCASSVQGQGTYGYTFGSGTRLTVV.

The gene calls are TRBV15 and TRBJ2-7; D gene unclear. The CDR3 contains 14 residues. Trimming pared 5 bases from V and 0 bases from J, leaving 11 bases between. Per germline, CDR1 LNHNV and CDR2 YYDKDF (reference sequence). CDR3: CATSPEELSYEQYF. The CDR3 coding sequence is TGTGCCACCAGCCCTGAAGAACTCTCCTACGAGCAGTACTTC.

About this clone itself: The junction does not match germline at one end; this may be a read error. The CDR3 sequence is CASSQLDSTEAFF. As DNA, the CDR3 is TGTGCTAGCAGCCAGCTGGACAGTACCGAAGCTTTCTTT. The J gene is TRBJ1-1, the V gene TRBV7-7; TRBD1 is a possible D gene (6 bases). Per the germline V gene, CDR1 is SSHAT and CDR2 is FNYEAQ (reference sequence). The CDR3 is 13 residues long.

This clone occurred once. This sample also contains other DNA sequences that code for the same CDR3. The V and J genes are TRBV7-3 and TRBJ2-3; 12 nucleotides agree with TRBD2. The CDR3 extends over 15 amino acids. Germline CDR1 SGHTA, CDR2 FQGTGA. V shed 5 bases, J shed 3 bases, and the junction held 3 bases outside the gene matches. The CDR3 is CASSLAGGRTDTQYF. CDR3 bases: TGTGCCAGCAGCCTAGCGGGAGGGCGGACAGATACGCAGTATTTT. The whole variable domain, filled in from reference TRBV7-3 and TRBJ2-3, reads GAGVSQTPSNKVTEKGKYVELRCDPISGHTALYWYRQSLGQGPEFLIYFQGTGAADDSGLPNDRFFAVRPEGSVSTLKIQRTERGDSAVYLCASSLAGGRTDTQYFGPGTRLTVL.

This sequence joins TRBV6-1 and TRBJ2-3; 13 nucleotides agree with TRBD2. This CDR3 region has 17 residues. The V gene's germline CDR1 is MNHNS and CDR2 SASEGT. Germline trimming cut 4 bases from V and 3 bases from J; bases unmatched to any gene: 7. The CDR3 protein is CASSARLAGGPTDTQYF. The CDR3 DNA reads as TGTGCCAGCAGTGCCCGACTAGCGGGAGGCCCAACAGATACGCAGTATTTT.

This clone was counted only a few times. In DNA, the CDR3 is TGTGCCAGCAGTCGGTTAACGGCAGGGCCCCAGCATTTT. The encoded protein is CASSRLTAGPQHF. This chain joins TRBV12-3 or TRBV12-4 and TRBJ1-5; D is unresolved. The CDR3 extends over 13 amino acids. V was clipped by 5 bases and J by 9 bases, with 14 bases between them.

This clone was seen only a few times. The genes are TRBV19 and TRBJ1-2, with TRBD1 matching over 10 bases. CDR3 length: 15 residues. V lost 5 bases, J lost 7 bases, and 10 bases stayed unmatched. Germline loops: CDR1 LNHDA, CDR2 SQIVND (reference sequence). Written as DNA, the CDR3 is TGTGCCAGTAGTCCTGGGACAGGGGCAGGAGGTGGCTACACCTTC. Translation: CASSPGTGAGGGYTF.

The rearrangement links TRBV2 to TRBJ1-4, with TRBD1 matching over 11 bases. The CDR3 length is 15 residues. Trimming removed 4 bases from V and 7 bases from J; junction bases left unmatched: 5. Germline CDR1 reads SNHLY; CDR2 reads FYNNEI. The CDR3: CASSAGTGGIEKLFF. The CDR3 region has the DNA TGTGCCAGCAGTGCCGGGACAGGGGGTATTGAAAAACTGTTTTTT.

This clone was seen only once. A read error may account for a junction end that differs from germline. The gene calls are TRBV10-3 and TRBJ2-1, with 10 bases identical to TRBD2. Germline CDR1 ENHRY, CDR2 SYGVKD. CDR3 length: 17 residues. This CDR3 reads CAISESSGRASSNEQFF. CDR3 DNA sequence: TGTGCCATCAGTGAGTCGAGCGGGAGGGCTTCCTCCAATGAGCAGTTCTTC.

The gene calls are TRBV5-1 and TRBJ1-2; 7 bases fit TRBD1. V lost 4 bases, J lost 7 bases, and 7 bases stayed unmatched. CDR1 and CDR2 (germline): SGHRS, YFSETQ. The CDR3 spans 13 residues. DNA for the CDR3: TGCGCCAGCAGCCCGCAAGGGGGCCTTGGCTACACCTTC. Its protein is CASSPQGGLGYTF.

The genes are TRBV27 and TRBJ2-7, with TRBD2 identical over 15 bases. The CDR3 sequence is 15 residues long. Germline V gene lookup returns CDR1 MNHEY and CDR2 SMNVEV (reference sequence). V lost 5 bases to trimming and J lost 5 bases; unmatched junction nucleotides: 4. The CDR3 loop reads CASSKWTSGGDEQYF. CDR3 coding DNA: TGTGCCAGCAGTAAATGGACTAGCGGGGGGGACGAGCAGTACTTC.

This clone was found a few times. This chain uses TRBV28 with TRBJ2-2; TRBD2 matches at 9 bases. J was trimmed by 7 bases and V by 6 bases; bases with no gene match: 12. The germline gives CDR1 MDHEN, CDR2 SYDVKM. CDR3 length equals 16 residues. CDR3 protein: CASSPSGTRGGGELFF. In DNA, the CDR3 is TGTGCCAGCAGCCCTAGCGGGACCCGTGGAGGCGGGGAGCTGTTTTTT. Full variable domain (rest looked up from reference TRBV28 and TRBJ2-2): DVKVTQSSRYLVKRTGEKVFLECVQDMDHENMFWYRQDPGLGLRLIYFSYDVKMKEKGDIPEGYSVSREKKERFSLILESASTNQTSMYLCASSPSGTRGGGELFFGEGSRLTVL.

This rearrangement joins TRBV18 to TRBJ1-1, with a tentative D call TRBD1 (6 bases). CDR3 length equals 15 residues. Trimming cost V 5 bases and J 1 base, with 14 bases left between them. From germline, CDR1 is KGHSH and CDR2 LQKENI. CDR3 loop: CASSVSDRSNTEAFF. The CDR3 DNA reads TGTGCCAGCTCAGTATCCGACAGGTCGAACACTGAAGCTTTCTTT.

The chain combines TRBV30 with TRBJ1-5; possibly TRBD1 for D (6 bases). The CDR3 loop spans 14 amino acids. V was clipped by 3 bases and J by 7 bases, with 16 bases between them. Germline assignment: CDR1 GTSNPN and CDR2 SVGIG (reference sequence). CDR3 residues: CAWRAGAGGQPQHF. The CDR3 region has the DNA TGTGCCTGGAGAGCAGGGGCCGGCGGGCAGCCCCAGCATTTT.

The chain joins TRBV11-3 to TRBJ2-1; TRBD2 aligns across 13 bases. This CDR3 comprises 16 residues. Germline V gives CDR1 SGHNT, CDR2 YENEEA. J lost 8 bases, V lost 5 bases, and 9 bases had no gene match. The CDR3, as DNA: TGTGCCAGCAGCCAAAGGACTAGCGGGGGCTTCGATGAGCAGTTCTTC. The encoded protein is CASSQRTSGGFDEQFF. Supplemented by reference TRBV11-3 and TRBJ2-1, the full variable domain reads EAGVVQSPRYKIIEKKQPVAFWCNPISGHNTLYWYLQNLGQGPELLIRYENEEAVDDSQLPKDRFSAERLKGVDSTLKIQPAELGDSAVYLCASSQRTSGGFDEQFFGPGTRLTVL.

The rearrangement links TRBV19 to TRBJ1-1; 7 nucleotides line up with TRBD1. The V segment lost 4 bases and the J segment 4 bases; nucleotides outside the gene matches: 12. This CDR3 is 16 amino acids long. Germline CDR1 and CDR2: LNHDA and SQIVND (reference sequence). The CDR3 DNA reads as TGTGCCAGTAGTAGTAGGGGGCAGGGGCCGGTCACTGAAGCTTTCTTT. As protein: CASSSRGQGPVTEAFF. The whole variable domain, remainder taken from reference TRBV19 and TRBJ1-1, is DGGITQSPKYLFRKEGQNVTLSCEQNLNHDAMYWYRQDPGQGLRLIYYSQIVNDFQKGDIAEGYSVSREKKESFPLTVTSAQKNPTAFYLCASSSRGQGPVTEAFFGQGTRLTVV.

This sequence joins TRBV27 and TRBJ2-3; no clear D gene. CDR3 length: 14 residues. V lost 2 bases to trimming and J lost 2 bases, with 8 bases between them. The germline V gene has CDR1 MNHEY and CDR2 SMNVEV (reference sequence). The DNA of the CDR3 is TGTGCCAGCAGTTTAGAGCGCCCCACAGATACGCAGTATTTT. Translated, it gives CASSLERPTDTQYF.

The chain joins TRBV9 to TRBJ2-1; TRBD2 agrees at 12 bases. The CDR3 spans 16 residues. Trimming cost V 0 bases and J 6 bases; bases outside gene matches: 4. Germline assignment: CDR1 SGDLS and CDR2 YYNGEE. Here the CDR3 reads CASSVDRTSGVNEQFF. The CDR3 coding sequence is TGTGCCAGCAGCGTAGATCGGACTAGCGGGGTCAATGAGCAGTTCTTC.

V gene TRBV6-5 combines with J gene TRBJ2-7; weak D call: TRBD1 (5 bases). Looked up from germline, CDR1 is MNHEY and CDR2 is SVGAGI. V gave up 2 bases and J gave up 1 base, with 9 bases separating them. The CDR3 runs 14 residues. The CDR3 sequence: CASSYRRQSYEQYF. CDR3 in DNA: TGTGCCAGCAGTTACCGAAGACAGTCCTACGAGCAGTACTTC.

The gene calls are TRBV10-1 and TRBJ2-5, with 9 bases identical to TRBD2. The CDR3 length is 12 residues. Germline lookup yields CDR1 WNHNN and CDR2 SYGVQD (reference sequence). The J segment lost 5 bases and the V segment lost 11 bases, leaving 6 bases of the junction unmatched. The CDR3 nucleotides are TGCGCCGCTAGCGGGAATTGGGAGACCCAGTACTTC. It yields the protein CAASGNWETQYF.

The CDR3 region is CASSLEQGALGYTF. In nucleotides, the CDR3 is TGCGCCAGCAGCTTGGAGCAGGGGGCTCTCGGCTACACCTTC. The chain employs TRBV5-1 and TRBJ1-2, with TRBD1 identical over 8 bases. With 0 bases clipped from V and 8 bases from J, the junction kept 6 bases outside the gene matches. CDR3 length equals 14 residues. Germline loops: CDR1 SGHRS, CDR2 YFSETQ.

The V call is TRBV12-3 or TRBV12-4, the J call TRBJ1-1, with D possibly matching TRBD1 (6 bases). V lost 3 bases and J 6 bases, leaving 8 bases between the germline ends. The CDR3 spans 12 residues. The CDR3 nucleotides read TGTGCCAGCAGTTTCGACAGGTCTGAAGCTTTCTTT. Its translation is CASSFDRSEAFF.

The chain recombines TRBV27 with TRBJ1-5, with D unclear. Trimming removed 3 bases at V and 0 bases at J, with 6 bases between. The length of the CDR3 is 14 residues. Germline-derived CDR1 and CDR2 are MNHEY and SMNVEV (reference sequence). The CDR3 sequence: CASSLIGSNQPQHF. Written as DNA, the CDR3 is TGTGCCAGCAGTTTGATCGGTAGCAATCAGCCCCAGCATTTT.

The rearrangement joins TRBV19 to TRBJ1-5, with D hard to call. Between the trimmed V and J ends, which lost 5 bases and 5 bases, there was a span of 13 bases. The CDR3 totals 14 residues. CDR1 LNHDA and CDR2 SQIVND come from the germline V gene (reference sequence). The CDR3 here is CASSPYTGDQPQHF. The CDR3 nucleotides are TGTGCCAGTAGTCCGTACACCGGAGATCAGCCCCAGCATTTT.

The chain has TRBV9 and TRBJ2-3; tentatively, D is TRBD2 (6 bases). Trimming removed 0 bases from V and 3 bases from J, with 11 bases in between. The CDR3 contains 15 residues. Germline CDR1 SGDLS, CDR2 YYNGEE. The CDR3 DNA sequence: TGTGCCAGCAGCGTAGGGAGGGAGTATACAGATACGCAGTATTTT. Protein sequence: CASSVGREYTDTQYF.